This is a list of T cell receptor beta chains from one sample in a study of technical replicates of blood from a handful of donors. TCRdb keeps only in-frame clones here, not all; method: immunoSEQ multiplex PCR. The sample has under 85,000 clones, approximately 91% seen once. Sequenced: T cells isolated from PBMCs. The receptors derive from a human donor in good health. The CDR3 runs from the conserved cysteine through the conserved F or W. Each record gives: D gene, clone size, J gene, V gene, CDR3 DNA, CDR3 protein. A D gene is named only where the DNA matches it firmly. Size is stated for part of the rows, as once, few or many counts, or as a class when the clone is expanded.

D: TRBD2
size: once
J: TRBJ2-2
V: TRBV6-1
DNA: TGTGCCAGCGGGTCGAGCGGGGCTCGCACCGGGGAGCTGTTTTTT
CDR3: CASGSSGARTGELFF

D: -
size: -
J: TRBJ2-1
V: TRBV7-2
DNA: TGTGCCAGCAGCTTTAGCGGAACCTCCTACAATGAGCAGTTCTTC
CDR3: CASSFSGTSYNEQFF

D: TRBD2
size: -
J: TRBJ2-5
V: TRBV18
DNA: TGTGCCAGCTCACTTACTAGCGGACAAGAGACCCAGTACTTC
CDR3: CASSLTSGQETQYF

D: TRBD1
size: -
J: TRBJ2-7
V: TRBV6-6
DNA: TGTGCCAGCAGCCCCCGGACAGGACCGTACGAGCAGTACTTC
CDR3: CASSPRTGPYEQYF

D: TRBD1
size: -
J: TRBJ1-4
V: TRBV4-2
DNA: TGTGCCAGCAGCCACCCCTGGACAGGAGAAAATGAAAAACTGTTTTTT
CDR3: CASSHPWTGENEKLFF

D: TRBD2
size: -
J: TRBJ2-5
V: TRBV11-1
DNA: TGTGCCAGCAGCTCTAGCGGGGACAACCAAGAGACCCAGTACTTC
CDR3: CASSSSGDNQETQYF

D: TRBD1
size: -
J: TRBJ2-7
V: TRBV7-8
DNA: TGTGCCAGCAGCAAAGAGACAGGGAACAACTACGAGCAGTACTTC
CDR3: CASSKETGNNYEQYF

D: -
size: -
J: TRBJ2-7
V: TRBV7-3
DNA: TGTGCCAGCAGCTTACGGAGTTCGGAATACCTCGAGCAGTACTTC
CDR3: CASSLRSSEYLEQYF

D: TRBD1
size: once
J: TRBJ1-2
V: TRBV5-4
DNA: TGTGCCAGCAGCCCGACAGGGGGCCGGAACTATGGCTACACCTTC
CDR3: CASSPTGGRNYGYTF

D: -
size: -
J: TRBJ2-7
V: TRBV19
DNA: TGTGCCAGTAGTCCCACAGTTAGCTCCTACGAGCAGTACTTC
CDR3: CASSPTVSSYEQYF

D: -
size: -
J: TRBJ2-7
V: TRBV5-1
DNA: TGCGCCAGCGCCCCTGTACTTGAGCAGAGGACCTACGAGCAGTACTTC
CDR3: CASAPVLEQRTYEQYF

D: -
size: -
J: TRBJ1-1
V: TRBV5-4
DNA: TGTGCCAGCAGTCAGGGGAAAGTAAACACTGAAGCTTTCTTT
CDR3: CASSQGKVNTEAFF

D: -
size: -
J: TRBJ1-1
V: TRBV28
DNA: TGTGCCAGCACTAATCCACTCCCCTTACGACTCCCTTACTCGAACACTGAAGCTTTCTTT
CDR3: CASTNPLPLRLPYSNTEAFF

D: TRBD1
size: once
J: TRBJ1-1
V: TRBV25-1
DNA: TGTGCCAGCAGGCAACAGGGGGCGCATCGTGGGGACACTGAAGCTTTCTTT
CDR3: CASRQQGAHRGDTEAFF

D: TRBD1
size: -
J: TRBJ2-2
V: TRBV7-2
DNA: TGTGCCAGCATGAAAGACAGGGGGAACACCGGGGAGCTGTTTTTT
CDR3: CASMKDRGNTGELFF

D: TRBD2
size: -
J: TRBJ2-3
V: TRBV9
DNA: TGTGCCAGCAGCGGAGCGGGATTTGGCACAGATACGCAGTATTTT
CDR3: CASSGAGFGTDTQYF

D: TRBD1
size: once
J: TRBJ1-2
V: TRBV2
DNA: TGTGCCAGCAGCATGGGACAGGGGGCTGATGGCTACACCTTC
CDR3: CASSMGQGADGYTF

D: TRBD2
size: -
J: TRBJ2-5
V: TRBV7-7
DNA: TGTGCTAGCAGTTTGACTAGCGGGAGTGAGACCCAGTACTTC
CDR3: CASSLTSGSETQYF

D: TRBD2
size: once
J: TRBJ2-7
V: TRBV7-8
DNA: TGTGCCAGCAGCTCCAGCGGGATCCTAGGCGAGCAGTACTTC
CDR3: CASSSSGILGEQYF

D: TRBD1
size: -
J: TRBJ1-1
V: TRBV30
DNA: TGTGCCTGGGACAGGGGGATGAACACTGAAGCTTTCTTT
CDR3: CAWDRGMNTEAFF

D: -
size: -
J: TRBJ1-5
V: TRBV27
DNA: TGTGCCAGCAGTTTAATTCCGGGAGCCGCCGGGTTTAGCAATCAGCCCCAGCATTTT
CDR3: CASSLIPGAAGFSNQPQHF

D: TRBD2
size: -
J: TRBJ2-1
V: TRBV4-1
DNA: TGCGCCAGCAGCCATCCTCTCCCGAAAGAAGGGACTAGCGGGAGGTGGTACAATGAGCAGTTCTTC
CDR3: CASSHPLPKEGTSGRWYNEQFF

D: TRBD1
size: -
J: TRBJ2-6
V: TRBV7-2
DNA: TGTGCCAGCAGCCCCCGACAGGGGGTACCCTCTGGGGCCAACGTCCTGACTTTC
CDR3: CASSPRQGVPSGANVLTF

D: TRBD1
size: -
J: TRBJ1-1
V: TRBV10-2
DNA: TGCGCCAGCAGGGACAGGGGAGGGAACACTGAAGCTTTCTTT
CDR3: CASRDRGGNTEAFF

D: TRBD2
size: -
J: TRBJ2-2
V: TRBV11-2
DNA: TGTGCCAGCAGCTTAGGGTGGCGCGGGAGGGCCGGGAACACCGGGGAGCTGTTTTTT
CDR3: CASSLGWRGRAGNTGELFF

D: TRBD1
size: -
J: TRBJ2-5
V: TRBV6-1
DNA: TGTGCCAGCAGTGGGACAGGGGAAGAGACCCAGTACTTC
CDR3: CASSGTGEETQYF